This entry features one T cell receptor beta chain sequence. Antigen specificity is unknown. Isolation of CD4+ and CD8+ T cells from PBMCs was achieved by sorting. The record originates from a study of CD8+ T cells in alopecia areata. Points from the study as a whole: Alopecia totalis/universalis scalp especially showed more expanded CD8+ clones than normal scalp. Mice gave a clearer picture of TCR sharing than patients did, possibly for HLA-related reasons.

It was cDNA, reverse transcribed from extracted RNA, that served as the sequencing template. Clones were sequenced by immunoSEQ multiplex PCR, and TCRdb holds only the in-frame ones, with some missing. Of 95,000 to 110,000 clones listed, 55% are singletons. In germline, CDR1 is SGHTA, CDR2 FQGNSA. CDR3 length: 13 amino acids. Trimming took 0 bases from V and 2 from J, leaving 5 bases between them. This sequence was found in a human donor in good health. The V gene is TRBV7-2, the J gene TRBJ2-7, with D unclear. The sequenced sample was CD4+ T cells sorted from blood. The CDR3 region is CASSLAATYEQYF. In DNA, the CDR3 is TGTGCCAGCAGCTTAGCAGCTACCTACGAGCAGTACTTC.